Sequencing of this T cell receptor beta chain was carried out in a study of post-analysis software for immune sequencing data. This clonotype occurred a few times. The antigen is unknown. Unique molecular identifiers were built into the TCR beta cDNA libraries. The T cell input of about 0.85 to 10 million gave roughly 0.5 million cDNA molecules. TCRdb reprocessed the PCR reads via MiXCR and lists one record per CDR3 protein. The sample contains more than 500,000 distinct CDR3 sequences, roughly 34% of which appear only once. Whole-study results and caveats: When the samples were clustered directly with F measure, those that had been prepared in the same batch showed strong co-clustering. Comparison of patients with controls showed a handful of TRBV segments more frequent in patients, TRBV5-6, TRBV5-1 and TRBV20-1 among them.

The V and J ends lost 5 bases and 0 bases respectively, with 7 bases between them. The germline V gene has CDR1 LNHNV and CDR2 YYDKDF (reference sequence). The CDR3 is made up of 13 amino acids. The specimen was blood. The source is a girl younger than 18 with multiple sclerosis. The rearrangement uses TRBV15 and TRBJ1-2; D is perhaps TRBD1 (5 bases). Here the CDR3 reads CATSPRANYGYTF. In DNA, the CDR3 is TGTGCCACCAGCCCCAGGGCTAACTATGGCTACACCTTC.